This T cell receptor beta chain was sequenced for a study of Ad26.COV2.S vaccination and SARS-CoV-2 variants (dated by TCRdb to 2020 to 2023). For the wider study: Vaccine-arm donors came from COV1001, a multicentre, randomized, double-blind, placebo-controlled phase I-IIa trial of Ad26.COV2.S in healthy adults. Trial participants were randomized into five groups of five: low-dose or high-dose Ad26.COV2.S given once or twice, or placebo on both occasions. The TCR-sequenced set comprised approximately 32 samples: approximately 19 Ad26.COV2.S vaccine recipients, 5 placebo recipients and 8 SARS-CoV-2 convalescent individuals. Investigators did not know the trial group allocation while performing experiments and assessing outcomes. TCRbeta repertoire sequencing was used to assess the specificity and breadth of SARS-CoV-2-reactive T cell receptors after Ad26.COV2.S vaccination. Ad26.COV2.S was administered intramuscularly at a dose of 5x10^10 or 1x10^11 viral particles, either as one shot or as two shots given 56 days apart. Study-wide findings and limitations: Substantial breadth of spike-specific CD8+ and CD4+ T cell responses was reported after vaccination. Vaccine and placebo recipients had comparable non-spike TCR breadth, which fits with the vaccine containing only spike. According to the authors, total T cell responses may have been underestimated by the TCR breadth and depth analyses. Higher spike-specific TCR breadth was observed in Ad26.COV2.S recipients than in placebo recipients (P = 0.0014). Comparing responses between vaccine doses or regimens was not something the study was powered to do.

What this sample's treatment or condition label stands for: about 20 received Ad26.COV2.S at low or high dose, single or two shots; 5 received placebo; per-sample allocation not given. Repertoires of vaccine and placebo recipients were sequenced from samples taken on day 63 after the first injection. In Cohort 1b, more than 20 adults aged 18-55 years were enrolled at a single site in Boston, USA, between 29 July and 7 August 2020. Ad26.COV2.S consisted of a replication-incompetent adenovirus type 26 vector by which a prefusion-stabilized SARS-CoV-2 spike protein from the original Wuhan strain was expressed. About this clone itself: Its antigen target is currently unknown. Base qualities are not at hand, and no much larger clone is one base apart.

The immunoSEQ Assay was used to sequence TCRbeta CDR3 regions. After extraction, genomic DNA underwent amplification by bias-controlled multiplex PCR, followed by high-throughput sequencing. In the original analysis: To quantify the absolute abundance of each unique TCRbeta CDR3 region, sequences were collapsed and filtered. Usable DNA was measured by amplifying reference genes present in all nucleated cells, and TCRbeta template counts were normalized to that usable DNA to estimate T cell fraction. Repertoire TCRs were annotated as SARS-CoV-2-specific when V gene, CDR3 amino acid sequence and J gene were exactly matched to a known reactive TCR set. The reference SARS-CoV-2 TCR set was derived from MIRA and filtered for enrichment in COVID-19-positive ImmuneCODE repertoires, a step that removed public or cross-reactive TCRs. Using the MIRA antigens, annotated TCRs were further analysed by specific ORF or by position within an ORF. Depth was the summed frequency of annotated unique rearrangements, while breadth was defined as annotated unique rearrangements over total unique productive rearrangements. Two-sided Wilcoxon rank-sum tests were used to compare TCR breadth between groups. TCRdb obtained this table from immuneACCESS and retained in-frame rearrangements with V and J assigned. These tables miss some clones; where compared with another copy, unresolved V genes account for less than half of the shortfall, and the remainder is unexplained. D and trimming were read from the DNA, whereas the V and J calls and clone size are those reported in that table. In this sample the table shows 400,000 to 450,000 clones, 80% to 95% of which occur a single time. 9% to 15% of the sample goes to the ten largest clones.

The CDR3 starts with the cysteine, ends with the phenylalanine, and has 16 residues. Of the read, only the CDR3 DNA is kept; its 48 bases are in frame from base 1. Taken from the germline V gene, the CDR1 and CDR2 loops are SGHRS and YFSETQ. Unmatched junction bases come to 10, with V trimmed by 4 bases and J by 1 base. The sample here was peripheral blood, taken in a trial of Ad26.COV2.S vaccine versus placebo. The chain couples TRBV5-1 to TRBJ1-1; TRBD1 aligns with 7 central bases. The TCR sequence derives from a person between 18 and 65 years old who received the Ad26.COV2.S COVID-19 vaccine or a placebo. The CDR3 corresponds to CASSPKLQGTNTEAFF. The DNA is TGCGCCAGCAGCCCCAAATTACAGGGGACGAACACTGAAGCTTTCTTT.